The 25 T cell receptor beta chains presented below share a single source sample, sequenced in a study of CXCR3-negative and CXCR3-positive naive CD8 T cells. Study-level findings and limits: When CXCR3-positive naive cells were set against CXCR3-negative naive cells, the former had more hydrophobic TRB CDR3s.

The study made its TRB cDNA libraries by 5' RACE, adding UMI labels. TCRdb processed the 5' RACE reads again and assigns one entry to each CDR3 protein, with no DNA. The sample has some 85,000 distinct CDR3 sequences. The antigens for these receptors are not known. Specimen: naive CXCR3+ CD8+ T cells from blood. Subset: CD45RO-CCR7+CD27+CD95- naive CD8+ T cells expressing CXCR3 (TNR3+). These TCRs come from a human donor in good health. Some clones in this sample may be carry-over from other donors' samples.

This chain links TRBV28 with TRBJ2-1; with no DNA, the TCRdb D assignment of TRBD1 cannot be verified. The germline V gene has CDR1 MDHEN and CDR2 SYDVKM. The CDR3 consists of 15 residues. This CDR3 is CASSLTGQGHNEQFF.

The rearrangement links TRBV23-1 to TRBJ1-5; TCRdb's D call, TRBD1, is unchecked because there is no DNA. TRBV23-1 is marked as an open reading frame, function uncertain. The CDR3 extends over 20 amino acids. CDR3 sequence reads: CASSQSVPILGCEGNQPQHF.

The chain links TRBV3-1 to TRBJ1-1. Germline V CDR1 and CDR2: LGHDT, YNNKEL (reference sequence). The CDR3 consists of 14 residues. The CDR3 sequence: CASSQRLRNTEAFF.

This CDR3 is CSARGLEINQPQHF. This rearrangement joins TRBV20-1 to TRBJ1-5. CDR3 length: 14 residues. Germline values: CDR1 DFQATT, CDR2 SNEGSKA (reference sequence).

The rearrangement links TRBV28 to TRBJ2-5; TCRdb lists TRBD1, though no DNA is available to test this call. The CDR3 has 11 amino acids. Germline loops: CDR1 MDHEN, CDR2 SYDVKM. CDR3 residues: CASVRGETQYF.

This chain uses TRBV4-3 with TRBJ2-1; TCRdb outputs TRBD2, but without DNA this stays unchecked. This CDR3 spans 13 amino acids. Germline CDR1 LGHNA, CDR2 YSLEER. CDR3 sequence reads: CASSHRYFNEQFF.

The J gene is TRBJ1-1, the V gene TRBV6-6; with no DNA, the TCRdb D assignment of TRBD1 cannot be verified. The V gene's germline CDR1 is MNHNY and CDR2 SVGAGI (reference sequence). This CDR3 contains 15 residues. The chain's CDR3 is CAGSYPSQGTTEAFF.

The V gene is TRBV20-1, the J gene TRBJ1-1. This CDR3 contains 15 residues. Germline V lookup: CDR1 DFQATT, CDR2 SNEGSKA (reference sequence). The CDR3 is CSARERIGVNTEAFF.

CDR3 loop: CATSRDRGFSHEQYF. This sequence joins TRBV15 and TRBJ2-7. The CDR3 sequence is 15 residues long. Germline CDR1 and CDR2: LNHNV and YYDKDF (reference sequence).

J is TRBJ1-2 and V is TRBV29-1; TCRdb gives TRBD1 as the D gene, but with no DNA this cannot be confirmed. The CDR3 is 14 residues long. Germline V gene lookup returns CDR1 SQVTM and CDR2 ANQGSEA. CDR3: CSVWGTGGRDGYTF.

The CDR3 loop is CASSPGRADTQYF. The rearrangement uses TRBV6-5 and TRBJ2-3; TCRdb's D call, TRBD1, is unchecked because there is no DNA. Germline V lookup: CDR1 MNHEY, CDR2 SVGAGI. The CDR3 length is 13 residues.

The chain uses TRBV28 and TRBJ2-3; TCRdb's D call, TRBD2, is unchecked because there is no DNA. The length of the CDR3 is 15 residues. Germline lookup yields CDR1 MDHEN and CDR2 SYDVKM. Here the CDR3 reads CASSSLRGSTDTQYF.

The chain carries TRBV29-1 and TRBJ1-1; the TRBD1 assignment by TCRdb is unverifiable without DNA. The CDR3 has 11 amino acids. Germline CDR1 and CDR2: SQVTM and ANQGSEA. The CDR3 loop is CSVSPGGEAFF.

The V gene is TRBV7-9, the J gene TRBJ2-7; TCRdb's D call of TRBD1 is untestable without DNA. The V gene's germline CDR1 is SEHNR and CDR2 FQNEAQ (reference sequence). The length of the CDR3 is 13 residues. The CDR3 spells CASSQTGDYEQYF.

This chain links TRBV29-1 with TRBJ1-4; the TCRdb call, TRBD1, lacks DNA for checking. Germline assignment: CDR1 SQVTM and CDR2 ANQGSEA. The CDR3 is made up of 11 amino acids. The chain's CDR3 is CSVGGGSELFF.

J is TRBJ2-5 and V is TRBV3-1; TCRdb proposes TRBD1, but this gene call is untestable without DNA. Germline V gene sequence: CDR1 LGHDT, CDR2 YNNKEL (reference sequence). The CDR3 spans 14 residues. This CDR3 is CASSQDGGEETQYF.

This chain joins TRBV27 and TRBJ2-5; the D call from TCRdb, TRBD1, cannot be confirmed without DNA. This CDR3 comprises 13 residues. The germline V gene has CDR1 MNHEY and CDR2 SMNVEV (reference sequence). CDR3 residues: CATSERGTETQYF.

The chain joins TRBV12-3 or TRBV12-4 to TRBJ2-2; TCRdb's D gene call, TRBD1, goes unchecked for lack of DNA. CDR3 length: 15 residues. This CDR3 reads CASSLAGGNTGELFF.

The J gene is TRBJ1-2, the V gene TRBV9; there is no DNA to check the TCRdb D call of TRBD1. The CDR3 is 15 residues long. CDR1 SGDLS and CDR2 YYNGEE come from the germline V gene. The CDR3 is CASSPETGGVYGYTF.

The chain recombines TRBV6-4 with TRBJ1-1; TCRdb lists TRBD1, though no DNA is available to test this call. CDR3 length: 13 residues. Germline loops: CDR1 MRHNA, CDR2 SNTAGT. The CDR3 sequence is CASSDRDNTEAFF.

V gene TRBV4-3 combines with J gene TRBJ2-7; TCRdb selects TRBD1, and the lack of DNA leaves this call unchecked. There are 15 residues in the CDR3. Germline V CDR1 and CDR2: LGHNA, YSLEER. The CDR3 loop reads CASSQVGGSSYEQYF.

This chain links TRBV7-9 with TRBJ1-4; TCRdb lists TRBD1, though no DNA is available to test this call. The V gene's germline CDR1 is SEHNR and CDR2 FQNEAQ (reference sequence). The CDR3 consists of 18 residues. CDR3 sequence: CASSHRASRGQNTTQLFF.

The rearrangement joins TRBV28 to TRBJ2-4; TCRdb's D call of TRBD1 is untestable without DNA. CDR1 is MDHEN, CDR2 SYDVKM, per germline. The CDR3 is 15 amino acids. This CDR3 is CASSSGQGTKNIQYF.

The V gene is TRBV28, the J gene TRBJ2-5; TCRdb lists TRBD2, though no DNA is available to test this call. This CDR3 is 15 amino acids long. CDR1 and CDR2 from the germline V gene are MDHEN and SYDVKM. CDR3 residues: CASSSASGGLETQYF. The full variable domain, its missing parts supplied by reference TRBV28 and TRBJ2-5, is DVKVTQSSRYLVKRTGEKVFLECVQDMDHENMFWYRQDPGLGLRLIYFSYDVKMKEKGDIPEGYSVSREKKERFSLILESASTNQTSMYLCASSSASGGLETQYFGPGTRLLVL.

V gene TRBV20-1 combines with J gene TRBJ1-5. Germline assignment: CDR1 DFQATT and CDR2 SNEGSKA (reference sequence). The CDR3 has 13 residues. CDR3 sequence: CSPALFSNQPQHF.